The present entry profiles one TCR beta chain with its context. The data belong to a study of patients and donors after allogeneic stem cell transplantation. TCRdb re-analysed the RT-PCR reads in MiXCR, keeping a single row per CDR3 protein. The profile shows nearly 20,000 distinct CDR3 sequences, around 5% of them singletons. This clonotype was sampled from a human donor who was either an allogeneic HSCT recipient or a stem cell or donor lymphocyte infusion donor (not recorded which). It is not recorded whose cells these are; they may come from a transplant donor. Sequenced material: blood, either unsorted or a sorted T cell fraction (not recorded which).

The CDR3 sequence: CASLPSGANVLTF. DNA for the CDR3: TGTGCCAGCTTACCCTCTGGGGCCAACGTCCTGACTTTC. The V call is TRBV7-6, the J call TRBJ2-6; D is undetermined. Deletions cut 8 bases from V and 0 bases from J, with 5 bases between. The length of the CDR3 is 13 residues. In germline, CDR1 is SGHVS, CDR2 FNYEAQ.